These 11 T cell receptor beta chains share one sample of origin, sequenced in a study of T cell responses to AZD1222 COVID-19 vaccine (dated by TCRdb to 2020 to 2022). The method behind the library was the immunoSEQ multiplex PCR assay. TCRdb holds this immuneACCESS table with in-frame rearrangements only. Some clones are missing; in checked studies, unresolved V genes explain under half, and the rest has no known cause. In all, the sample holds under 75,000 clones, and roughly 87% of those were seen once. Roughly a sixth of the sample is in the top ten clones. Sample time point, as interpreted from the label and publication: baseline before first vaccination. The specimen comprised peripheral blood, sampled on day 0 of AZD1222 vaccination. The source is an adult in good health.

V gene TRBV7-9 combines with J gene TRBJ2-3; 8 bases map to TRBD2. CDR3 length equals 18 residues. The V gene end was trimmed by 3 bases and the J gene end by 2 bases; junction bases not matched to a gene: 13. Germline values: CDR1 SEHNR, CDR2 FQNEAQ (reference sequence). The CDR3: CASSFWRFGGGHTDTQYF. In DNA, the CDR3 is TGTGCCAGCAGCTTTTGGCGATTCGGCGGGGGGCACACAGATACGCAGTATTTT.

The genes are TRBV3-1 (or the pseudogene TRBV3-2) and TRBJ2-1; 10 bases are shared with TRBD2. The CDR3 has 16 residues. The J segment lost 0 bases and the V segment lost 4 bases, leaving 3 bases of the junction unmatched. The germline gives CDR1 LGHDT, CDR2 YNNKEL (reference sequence). The DNA for the CDR3 is TGTGCCAGCAGCCCTAGCGGGGGAAGCTCCTACAATGAGCAGTTCTTC. Its translation: CASSPSGGSSYNEQFF.

V usage is TRBV28 and J usage is TRBJ1-2; D remains unclear. The CDR3 totals 13 residues. Germline V lookup: CDR1 MDHEN, CDR2 SYDVKM. Trimming cost V 3 bases and J 5 bases, with 10 bases left between them. The CDR3 here is CASSFTDRYGYTF. The CDR3 DNA follows: TGTGCCAGCAGTTTCACGGACCGATATGGCTACACCTTC.

This clone was detected once. The chain employs TRBV21-1 and TRBJ2-4; the listed D gene, TRBD1, was not tested against the DNA. TRBV21-1 is marked as a pseudogene. The CDR3 length is 21 residues. CDR3 amino acids: CASSKAPFRDRECLGKNIQYF. For the CDR3, the DNA is TGTGCCAGCAGCAAAGCGCCCTTCCGGGACAGGGAGTGTTTGGGCAAAAACATTCAGTACTTC.

This sequence joins TRBV2 and TRBJ1-2, with D unclear. With 8 bases removed from V and 0 bases from J, the gap between germline ends came to 13 bases. CDR1 SNHLY and CDR2 FYNNEI come from the germline V gene. The length of the CDR3 is 14 residues. CDR3 sequence reads: CASLIFGSNYGYTF. In nucleotides, the CDR3 is TGTGCCAGCCTAATATTCGGATCTAACTATGGCTACACCTTC.

The V gene is TRBV25-1, the J gene TRBJ2-4; D not resolved. Germline assignment: CDR1 MGHDK and CDR2 SYGVNS. V was cut by 4 bases and J by 11 bases, with 6 bases left in between. CDR3 size: 10 residues. The chain's CDR3 is CASSVAVQYF. The DNA of the CDR3 is TGTGCCAGCAGTGTGGCGGTTCAGTACTTC.

The V gene is TRBV27, the J gene TRBJ1-5, with D unclear. CDR3 size: 14 residues. Per the germline V gene, CDR1 is MNHEY and CDR2 is SMNVEV (reference sequence). The V and J ends lost 4 bases and 0 bases respectively, with 7 bases between them. CDR3 residues: CASSSPYSNQPQHF. For the CDR3, the DNA is TGTGCCAGCAGTTCACCTTATAGCAATCAGCCCCAGCATTTT.

This clone was recorded a few times. The chain is built from TRBV27 and TRBJ1-6; 7 bases are a match to TRBD1. This CDR3 is built from 16 residues. With 5 bases clipped from V and 0 bases from J, the junction kept 4 bases outside the gene matches. Per the germline V gene, CDR1 is MNHEY and CDR2 is SMNVEV (reference sequence). The CDR3 DNA follows: TGTGCCAGCAGTGGGACAGCTAGCTCCTATAATTCACCCCTCCACTTT. As protein: CASSGTASSYNSPLHF.

The genes are TRBV5-8 and TRBJ2-1; no firm D call. Germline V CDR1 and CDR2: SGHTS, YDEGEE. The V and J ends lost 4 bases and 8 bases respectively, with 13 bases between them. This CDR3 has 13 residues. The CDR3 loop reads CASSPSLLHEQFF. The CDR3 bases are TGTGCCAGCAGCCCCTCCCTATTGCATGAGCAGTTCTTC.

This chain links TRBV6-1 with TRBJ1-2; D call uncertain. V lost 2 bases and J lost 2, with 12 bases in between. From germline, CDR1 is MNHNS and CDR2 SASEGT. The CDR3 is 15 amino acids. CDR3 residues: CASSENASENYGYTF. Written as DNA, the CDR3 is TGTGCCAGCAGTGAAAATGCGTCGGAGAACTATGGCTACACCTTC.

CDR3: CASSVATGTEAFF. Here the CDR3 DNA reads TGTGCCAGCAGCGTAGCTACTGGGACTGAAGCTTTCTTT. The gene calls are TRBV9 and TRBJ1-1; D gene ambiguous. The CDR3 is 13 residues long. The V gene's germline CDR1 is SGDLS and CDR2 YYNGEE. The V gene lost 0 bases and the J gene lost 5 bases, with 8 bases spanning the gap.